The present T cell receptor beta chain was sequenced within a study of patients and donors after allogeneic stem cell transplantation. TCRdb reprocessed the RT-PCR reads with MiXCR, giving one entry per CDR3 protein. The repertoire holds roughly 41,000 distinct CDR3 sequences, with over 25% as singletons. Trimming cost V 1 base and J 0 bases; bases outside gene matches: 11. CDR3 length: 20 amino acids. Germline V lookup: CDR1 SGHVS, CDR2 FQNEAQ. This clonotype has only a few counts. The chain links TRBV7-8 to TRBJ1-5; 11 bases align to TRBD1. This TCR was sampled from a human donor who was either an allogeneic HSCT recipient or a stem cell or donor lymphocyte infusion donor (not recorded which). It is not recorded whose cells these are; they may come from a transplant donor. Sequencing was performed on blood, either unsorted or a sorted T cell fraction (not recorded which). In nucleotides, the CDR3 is TGTGCCAGCAGCTTAGAGGTGAGGACAGGGGGCCTTTATAGCAATCAGCCCCAGCATTTT. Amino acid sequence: CASSLEVRTGGLYSNQPQHF.